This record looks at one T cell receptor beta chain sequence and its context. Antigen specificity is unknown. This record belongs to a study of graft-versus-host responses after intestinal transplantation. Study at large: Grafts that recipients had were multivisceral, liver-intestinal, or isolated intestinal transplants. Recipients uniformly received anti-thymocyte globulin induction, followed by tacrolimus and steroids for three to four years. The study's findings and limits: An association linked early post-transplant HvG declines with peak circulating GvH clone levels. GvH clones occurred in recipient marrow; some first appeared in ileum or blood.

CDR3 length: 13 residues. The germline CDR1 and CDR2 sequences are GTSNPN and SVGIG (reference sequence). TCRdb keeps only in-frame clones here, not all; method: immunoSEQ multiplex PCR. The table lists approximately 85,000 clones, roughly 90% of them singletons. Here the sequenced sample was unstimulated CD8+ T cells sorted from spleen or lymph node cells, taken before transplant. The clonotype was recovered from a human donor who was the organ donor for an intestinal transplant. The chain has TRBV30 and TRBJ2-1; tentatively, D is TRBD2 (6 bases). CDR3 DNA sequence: TGTGCTGGGGACTCCTCACATGGTAATGAGCAGTTCTTC. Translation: CAGDSSHGNEQFF.